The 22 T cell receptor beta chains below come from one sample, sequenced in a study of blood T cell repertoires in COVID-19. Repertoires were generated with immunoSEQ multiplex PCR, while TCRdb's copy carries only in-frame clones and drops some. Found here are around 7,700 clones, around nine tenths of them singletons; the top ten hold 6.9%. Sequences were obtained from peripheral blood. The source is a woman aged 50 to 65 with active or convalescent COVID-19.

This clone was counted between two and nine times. CDR3 protein: CATLGRDTGELFF. The CDR3 DNA sequence: TGTGCCACCCTCGGGAGGGACACCGGGGAGCTGTTTTTT. The rearrangement uses TRBV12-3 or TRBV12-4 and TRBJ2-2, with TRBD2 matching over 8 bases. V lost 10 bases, J lost 3 bases, and 4 bases stayed unmatched. This CDR3 is built from 13 residues.

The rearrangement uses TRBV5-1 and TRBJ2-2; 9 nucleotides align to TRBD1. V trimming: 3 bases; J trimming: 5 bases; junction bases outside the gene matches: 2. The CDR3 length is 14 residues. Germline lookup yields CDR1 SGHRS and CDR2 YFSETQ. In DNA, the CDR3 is TGCGCCAGCAGCTCGGGACAGGGAACCGGGGAGCTGTTTTTT. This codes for CASSSGQGTGELFF. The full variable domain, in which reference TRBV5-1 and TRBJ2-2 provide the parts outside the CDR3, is KAGVTQTPRYLIKTRGQQVTLSCSPISGHRSVSWYQQTPGQGLQFLFEYFSETQRNKGNFPGRFSGRQFSNSRSEMNVSTLELGDSALYLCASSSGQGTGELFFGEGSRLTVL.

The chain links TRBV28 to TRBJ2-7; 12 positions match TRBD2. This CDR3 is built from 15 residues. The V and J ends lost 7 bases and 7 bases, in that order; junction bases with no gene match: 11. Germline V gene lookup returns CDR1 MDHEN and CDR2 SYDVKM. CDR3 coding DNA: TGTGCCAGCACCCCTAGCGGGAGGGCCATTAGGGAGCAGTACTTC. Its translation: CASTPSGRAIREQYF.

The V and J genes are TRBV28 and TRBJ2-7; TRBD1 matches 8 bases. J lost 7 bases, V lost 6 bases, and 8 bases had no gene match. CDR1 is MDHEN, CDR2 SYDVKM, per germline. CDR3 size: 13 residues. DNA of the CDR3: TGTGCCAGCAGAGGGCAGGGGGCTGGTGAGCAGTACTTC. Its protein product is CASRGQGAGEQYF.

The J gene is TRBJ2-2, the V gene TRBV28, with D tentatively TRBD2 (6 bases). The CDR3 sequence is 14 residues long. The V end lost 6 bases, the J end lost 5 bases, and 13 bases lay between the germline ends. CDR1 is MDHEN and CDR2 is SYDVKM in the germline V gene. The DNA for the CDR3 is TGTGCCAGCAGCCCTGGGGGGTATACCGGGGAGCTGTTTTTT. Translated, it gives CASSPGGYTGELFF.

The DNA of the CDR3 is TGTGCCAGTAAAATCTCGGCAGGGGCCTCCGGGGCCAACGTCCTGACTTTC. Amino acid sequence: CASKISAGASGANVLTF. V and J are TRBV19 and TRBJ2-6; a weak D match, TRBD1 (6 bases). There are 17 residues in the CDR3. Germline CDR1 reads LNHDA; CDR2 reads SQIVND (reference sequence). V lost 7 bases and J lost 4, with 20 bases in between.

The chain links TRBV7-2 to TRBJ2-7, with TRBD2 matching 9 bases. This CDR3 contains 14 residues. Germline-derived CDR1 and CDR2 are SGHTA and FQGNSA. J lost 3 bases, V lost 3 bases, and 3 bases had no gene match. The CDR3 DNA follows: TGTGCCAGCAGCTTTGGACTAGCGAGCTACGAGCAGTACTTC. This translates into CASSFGLASYEQYF.

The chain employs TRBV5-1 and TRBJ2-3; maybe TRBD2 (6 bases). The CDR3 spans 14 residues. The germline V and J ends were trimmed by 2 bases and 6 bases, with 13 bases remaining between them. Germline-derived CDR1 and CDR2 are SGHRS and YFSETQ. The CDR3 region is CASSFGGDVDTQYF. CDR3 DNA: TGCGCCAGCAGCTTCGGCGGGGACGTCGATACGCAGTATTTT.

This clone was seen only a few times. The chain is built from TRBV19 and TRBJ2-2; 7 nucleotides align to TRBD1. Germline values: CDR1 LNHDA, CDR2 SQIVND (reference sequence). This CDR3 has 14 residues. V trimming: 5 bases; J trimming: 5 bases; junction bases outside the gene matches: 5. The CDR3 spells CASSLTGATGELFF. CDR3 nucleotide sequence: TGTGCCAGTAGTCTCACAGGGGCAACCGGGGAGCTGTTTTTT.

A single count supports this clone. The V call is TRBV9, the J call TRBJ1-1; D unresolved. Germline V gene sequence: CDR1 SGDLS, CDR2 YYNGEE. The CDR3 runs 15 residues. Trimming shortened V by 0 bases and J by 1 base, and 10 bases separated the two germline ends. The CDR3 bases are TGTGCCAGCAGCGTAGACGGCGGCAGGAACACTGAAGCTTTCTTT. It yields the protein CASSVDGGRNTEAFF.

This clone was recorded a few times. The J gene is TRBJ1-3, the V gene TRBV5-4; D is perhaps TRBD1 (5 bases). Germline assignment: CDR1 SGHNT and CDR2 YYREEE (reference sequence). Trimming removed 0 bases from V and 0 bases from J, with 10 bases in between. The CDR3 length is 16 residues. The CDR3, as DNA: TGTGCCAGCAGCTTGGTAGGACAAGGCTCTGGAAACACCATATATTTT. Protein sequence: CASSLVGQGSGNTIYF.

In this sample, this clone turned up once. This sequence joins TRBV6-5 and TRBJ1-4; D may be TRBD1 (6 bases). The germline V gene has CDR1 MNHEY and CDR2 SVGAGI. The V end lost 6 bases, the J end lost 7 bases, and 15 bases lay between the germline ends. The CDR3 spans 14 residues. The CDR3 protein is CASSQQGGREKLFF. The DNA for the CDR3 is TGTGCCAGCAGCCAACAGGGTGGGCGTGAAAAACTGTTTTTT.

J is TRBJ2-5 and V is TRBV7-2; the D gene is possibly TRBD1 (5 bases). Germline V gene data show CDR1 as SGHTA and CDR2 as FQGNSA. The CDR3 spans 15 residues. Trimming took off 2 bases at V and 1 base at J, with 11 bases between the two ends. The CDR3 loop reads CASSLYGDSQETQYF. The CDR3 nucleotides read TGTGCCAGCAGCTTATACGGCGACAGCCAAGAGACCCAGTACTTC.

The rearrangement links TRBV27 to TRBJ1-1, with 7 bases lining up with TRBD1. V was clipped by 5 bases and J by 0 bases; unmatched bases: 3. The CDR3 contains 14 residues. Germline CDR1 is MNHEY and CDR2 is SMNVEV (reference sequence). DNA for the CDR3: TGTGCCAGCAGTAGACAGGGTATGAACACTGAAGCTTTCTTT. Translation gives CASSRQGMNTEAFF.

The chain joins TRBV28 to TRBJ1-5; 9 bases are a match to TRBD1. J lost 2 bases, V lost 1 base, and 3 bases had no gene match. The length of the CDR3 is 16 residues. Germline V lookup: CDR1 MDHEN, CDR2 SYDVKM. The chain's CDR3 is CASSLLGDRGNQPQHF. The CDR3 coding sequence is TGTGCCAGCAGTTTATTAGGGGACAGGGGCAATCAGCCCCAGCATTTT.

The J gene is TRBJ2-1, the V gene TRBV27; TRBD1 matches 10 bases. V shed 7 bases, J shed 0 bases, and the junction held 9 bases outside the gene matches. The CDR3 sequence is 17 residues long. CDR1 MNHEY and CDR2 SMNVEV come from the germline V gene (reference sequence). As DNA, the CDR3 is TGTGCCAGCAAAGAGACAGGGGGCCTCATCTCCTACAATGAGCAGTTCTTC. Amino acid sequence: CASKETGGLISYNEQFF.

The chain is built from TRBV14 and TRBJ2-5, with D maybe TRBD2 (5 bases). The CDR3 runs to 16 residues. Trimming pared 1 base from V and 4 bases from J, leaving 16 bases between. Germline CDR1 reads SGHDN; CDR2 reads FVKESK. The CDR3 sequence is CASSQGLRSAAETQYF. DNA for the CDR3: TGTGCCAGCAGCCAAGGACTACGAAGCGCAGCAGAGACCCAGTACTTC. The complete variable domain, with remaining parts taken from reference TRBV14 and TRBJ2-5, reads EAGVTQFPSHSVIEKGQTVTLRCDPISGHDNLYWYRRVMGKEIKFLLHFVKESKQDESGMPNNRFLAERTGGTYSTLKVQPAELEDSGVYFCASSQGLRSAAETQYFGPGTRLLVL.

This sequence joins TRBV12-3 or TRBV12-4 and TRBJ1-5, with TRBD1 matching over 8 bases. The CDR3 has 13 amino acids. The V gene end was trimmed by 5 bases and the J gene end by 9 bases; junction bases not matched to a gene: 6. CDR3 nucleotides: TGTGCCAGCAGTCCACAGGGGGGATTGCCCCAGCATTTT. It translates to CASSPQGGLPQHF.

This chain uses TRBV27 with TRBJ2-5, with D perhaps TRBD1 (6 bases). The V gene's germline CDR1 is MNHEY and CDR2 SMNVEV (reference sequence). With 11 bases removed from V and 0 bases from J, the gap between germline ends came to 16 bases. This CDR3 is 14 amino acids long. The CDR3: CASARTDHQETQYF. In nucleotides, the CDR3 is TGTGCCTCCGCCCGGACAGACCACCAAGAGACCCAGTACTTC.

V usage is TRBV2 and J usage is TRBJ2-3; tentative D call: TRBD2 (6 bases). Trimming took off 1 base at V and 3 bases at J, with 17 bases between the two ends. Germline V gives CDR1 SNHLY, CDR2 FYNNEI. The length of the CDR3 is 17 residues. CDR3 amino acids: CASSEGGTRGGTDTQYF. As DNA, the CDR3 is TGTGCCAGCAGTGAAGGCGGGACTCGGGGTGGAACAGATACGCAGTATTTT.

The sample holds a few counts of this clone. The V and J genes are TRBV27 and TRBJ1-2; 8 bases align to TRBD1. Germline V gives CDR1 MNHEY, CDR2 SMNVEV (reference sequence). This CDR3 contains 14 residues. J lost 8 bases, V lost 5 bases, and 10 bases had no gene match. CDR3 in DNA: TGTGCCAGCAGTGCCAGGGGGCGGTATGGGGGCTACACCTTC. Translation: CASSARGRYGGYTF.

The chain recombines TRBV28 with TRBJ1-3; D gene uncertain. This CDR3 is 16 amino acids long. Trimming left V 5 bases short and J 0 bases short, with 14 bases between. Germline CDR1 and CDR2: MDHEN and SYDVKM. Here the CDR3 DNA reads TGTGCCAGCAGTACCCTAGACGGAGGCTCTGGAAACACCATATATTTT. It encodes CASSTLDGGSGNTIYF.